This TCR beta chain appears in the sequencing data of a study of blood T cell repertoires in COVID-19. Study-level background: Sources were T cells, B-cell-depleted T cells, or PBMCs; the material itself was cDNA or gDNA.

Germline CDR1 reads SGHTA; CDR2 reads FQGNSA. There are 14 residues in the CDR3. Trimming cost V 5 bases and J 8 bases; bases outside gene matches: 10. Under the authors' procedure: Reference gene primer amplification yielded estimated nucleated cell counts. TCRdb's copy holds only in-frame clones and misses some; the assay was immunoSEQ multiplex PCR. V, J and clone size are those of that table, while D and trimming were read from the DNA. Here the sample spans roughly 60,000 clones, approximately 84% being singletons. The chain joins TRBV7-2 to TRBJ1-2; 8 bases agree with TRBD1. Sequencing input: peripheral blood. The source is a man of 80 years or more with COVID-19, enrolled during active disease. The CDR3 region has the DNA TGTGCCAGCAGCCGGGACAGGTTCTGGGACGGCTACACCTTC. Residues: CASSRDRFWDGYTF. The entire variable domain, with the rest obtained from reference TRBV7-2 and TRBJ1-2, is as follows: GAGVSQSPSNKVTEKGKDVELRCDPISGHTALYWYRQSLGQGLEFLIYFQGNSAPDKSGLPSDRFSAERTGGSVSTLTIQRTQQEDSAVYLCASSRDRFWDGYTFGSGTRLTVV.